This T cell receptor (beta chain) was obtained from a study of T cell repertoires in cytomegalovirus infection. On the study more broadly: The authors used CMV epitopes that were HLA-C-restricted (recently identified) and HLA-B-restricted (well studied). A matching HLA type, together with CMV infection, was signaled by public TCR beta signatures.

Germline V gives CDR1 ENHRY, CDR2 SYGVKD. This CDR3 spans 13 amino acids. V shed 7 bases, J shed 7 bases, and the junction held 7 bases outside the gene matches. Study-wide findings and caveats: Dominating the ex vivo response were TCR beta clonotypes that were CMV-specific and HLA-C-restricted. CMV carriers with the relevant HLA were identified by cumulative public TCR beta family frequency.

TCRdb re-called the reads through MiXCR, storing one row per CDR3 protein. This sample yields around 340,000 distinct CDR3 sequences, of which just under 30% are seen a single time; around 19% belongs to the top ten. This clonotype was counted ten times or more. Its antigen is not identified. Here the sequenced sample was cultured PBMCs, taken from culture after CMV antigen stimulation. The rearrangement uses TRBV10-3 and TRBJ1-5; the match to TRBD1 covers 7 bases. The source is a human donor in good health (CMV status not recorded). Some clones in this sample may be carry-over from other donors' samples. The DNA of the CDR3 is TGTGCCATCAACACAGGGGTTAGCCAGCCCCAGCATTTT. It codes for CAINTGVSQPQHF.